Shown below are 10 T cell receptor beta chains from a single sample sequenced in a study of T cells in women clearing cervical HPV infection (dated by TCRdb to between 2017 and 2018). The library came from the immunoSEQ multiplex PCR assay. Drawn from immuneACCESS, this table holds only the in-frame rearrangements with V and J called that TCRdb kept. Clones are partly lost; checked studies trace under half to an unresolved V gene and leave the rest unexplained. This sample's table carries about 44,000 clones. The ten most abundant clones make up more than 1% of the sample. Sequencing was carried out using blood buffy coat. The source is a woman between 18 and 70 years old with a cervical HPV16 infection that either progressed to CIN3+ or cleared (not recorded which).

Remarks on this clone: The sequence runs out 3 residues before the end of the CDR3; the remainder is reconstructed from the germline J gene. The chain is built from TRBV7-2 and TRBJ1-3; maybe TRBD1 (5 bases). This CDR3 has 18 amino acids. Per germline, CDR1 SGHTA and CDR2 FQGNSA. V lost 0 bases to trimming and J lost 0 bases, with 15 bases between them. The CDR3 loop reads CASSLARSLGGSGNTIYF. CDR3 DNA (partial): TGTGCCAGCAGCTTAGCGAGGTCCCTCGGGGGCTCTGGAAACACC.

Details on this clone: Read sequence stops 3 residues before the CDR3 end, and the germline J gene provides the missing end. V gene TRBV19 combines with J gene TRBJ2-2; 7 bases are a match to TRBD1. The germline gives CDR1 LNHDA, CDR2 SQIVND (reference sequence). The CDR3 spans 13 residues. The sequenced part of the CDR3 DNA is TGTGCCAGTAGTACAGGGGGTAATGAAAAG. Encoded protein: CASSTGGNEK. The full CDR3 sequence reads CASSTGGNEKLFF.

Worth noting for this clone: The read terminates 3 residues before the CDR3 end, so the remaining end is supplied by the germline J gene. J is TRBJ2-1 and V is TRBV24-1, with 13 positions matching TRBD2. V lost 3 bases, J lost 0 bases, and 7 bases stayed unmatched. Germline-derived CDR1 and CDR2 are KGHDR and SFDVKD. This CDR3 has 19 amino acids. CDR3 bases read: TGTGCCACCAGTGATCCGTTGGGGACTAGCGGGACCTCCTACAATGAG. Translating gives CATSDPLGTSGTSYNE. The whole CDR3 reads CATSDPLGTSGTSYNEQFF.

Notes on this clone: The read falls 3 residues short of the CDR3 end, and the missing part is taken from the germline J gene. This chain uses TRBV19 with TRBJ2-4; D may be TRBD1 (6 bases). Germline CDR1 LNHDA, CDR2 SQIVND (reference sequence). The CDR3 totals 13 residues. The CDR3 spells CASSISRGYGQYF. The covered CDR3 bases are TGTGCCAGTAGTATAAGCAGGGGCTATGGT.

As concerns this clone: The read falls 3 residues short of the CDR3 end, and the missing part is taken from the germline J gene. The sample contains more than one DNA sequence encoding this CDR3. V and J are TRBV6-1 and TRBJ2-7; 7 bases line up with TRBD1. The germline V gene has CDR1 MNHNS and CDR2 SASEGT. This CDR3 contains 15 residues. J lost 0 bases, V lost 4 bases, and 6 bases had no gene match. Incomplete CDR3 DNA: TGTGCCAGCAGTGCCTTGACAGGGAGCTCCTACGAG. This gives the protein CASSALTGSSYE. The CDR3 reads in full as CASSALTGSSYEQYF.

As concerns this clone: One end of the junction is discordant with germline, which a read error may explain. The CDR3 is cut off 3 residues early in the read; its end comes from the germline J gene. The chain recombines TRBV2 with TRBJ2-3, with 10 nucleotides matching TRBD2. Germline values: CDR1 SNHLY, CDR2 FYNNEI. CDR3 length: 15 residues. The CDR3 loop reads CASSGPSGRAETQYF. CDR3 DNA, as far as it was read: TGTGCCAGCAGCGGGCCCAGCGGGAGGGCAGAGACG.

Remarks on this clone: The read falls 3 residues short of the CDR3 end, and the missing part is taken from the germline J gene. The chain joins TRBV19 to TRBJ2-7; D not resolved. The length of the CDR3 is 11 residues. V lost 8 bases and J lost 3, with 8 bases in between. Looked up from germline, CDR1 is LNHDA and CDR2 is SQIVND (reference sequence). The DNA read from the CDR3 is TGTGCCAGTGGGCAGTTCTACGAG. Its translation: CASGQFYE. The CDR3 as a whole reads CASGQFYEQYF.

With regard to this clone: The read gets to within 3 residues of the CDR3 end, and the germline J gene fills in the rest. This rearrangement joins TRBV28 to TRBJ1-2, with 8 positions matching TRBD1. V lost 10 bases to trimming and J lost 1 base; unmatched junction nucleotides: 5. CDR3 length equals 13 residues. Per germline, CDR1 MDHEN and CDR2 SYDVKM. The sequenced part of the CDR3 DNA is TGTGCCATTGGACAGGGCCTTAACTATGGC. Its protein is CAIGQGLNYG. The full CDR3 protein is CAIGQGLNYGYTF.

To note about this clone: The read terminates 3 residues ahead of where the CDR3 ends, so the germline J gene completes it. V is TRBV18 and J is TRBJ2-5, with 10 bases aligning to TRBD2. This CDR3 region has 16 residues. V dropped 2 bases and J dropped 5; count of bases not matched to a gene: 8. CDR1 and CDR2 (germline): KGHSH, LQKENI. The DNA read from the CDR3 is TGTGCCAGCTCACCAAAATCACTAGCGGGAAGGGAGACC. It is translated as CASSPKSLAGRET. The CDR3, in full, reads CASSPKSLAGRETQYF.

As to this clone: The observed sequence ends 3 residues before the CDR3 terminus, with the missing tail filled in from the germline J gene. This chain joins TRBV28 and TRBJ2-7; 10 nucleotides match TRBD1. Unmatched junction bases numbered 6, after V lost 4 bases and J lost 3 bases. The CDR3 extends over 15 amino acids. Per the germline V gene, CDR1 is MDHEN and CDR2 is SYDVKM. The CDR3 spells CASSSSGTGVYEQYF. The CDR3 bases that were read are TGTGCCAGCAGTTCCTCCGGGACAGGGGTCTACGAG.